Listed below are T cell receptor beta chains from one sample, sequenced in a study of blood T cell repertoires in COVID-19. Produced via immunoSEQ multiplex PCR; TCRdb's table is partial and in-frame only. Of roughly 300,000 clones in the sample, about 86% were seen once. The sample consisted of PBMCs or T cells enriched from blood (not recorded which). The source of these receptors is a middle-aged woman with acute COVID-19. The CDR3 runs from the conserved cysteine through the conserved F or W. The D gene is left open where the match is weak. Clone size is shown for a subset of rows, as once, few, many or a class of expanded clone.

V gene	D gene	clone size	J gene	CDR3 protein	CDR3 DNA
TRBV5-6	TRBD2	-	TRBJ2-2	CASRRGLAGGAGELFF	TGTGCCAGCAGACGGGGACTAGCGGGAGGGGCCGGGGAGCTGTTTTTT
TRBV19	TRBD2	-	TRBJ2-7	CASNPTGGGTYEQYF	TGTGCCAGTAACCCGACGGGGGGGGGCACCTACGAGCAGTACTTC
TRBV6-4	-	-	TRBJ1-2	CASSDSSSSGSIYGYTF	TGTGCCAGCAGTGACTCGAGCTCGAGCGGCTCTATCTATGGCTACACCTTC
TRBV7-2	TRBD2	-	TRBJ2-2	CASSLDGRRTGELFF	TGTGCCAGCAGCTTAGACGGGAGGAGAACCGGGGAGCTGTTTTTT
TRBV11-3	-	-	TRBJ2-1	CASSYTSDGYNEQFF	TGTGCCAGCAGCTACACTAGTGACGGTTACAATGAGCAGTTCTTC
TRBV2	TRBD1	-	TRBJ1-6	CASRDRTSSYNSPLHF	TGTGCCAGCAGGGACAGGACAAGCTCCTATAATTCACCCCTCCACTTT
TRBV19	TRBD1	-	TRBJ1-1	CASRSTGPTEAFF	TGTGCCAGTAGATCGACAGGGCCCACTGAAGCTTTCTTT
TRBV21-1	-	few	TRBJ1-2	CASSTWADYGYTF	TGTGCCAGCAGCACGTGGGCAGACTATGGCTACACCTTC
TRBV28	-	-	TRBJ1-1	CASSLLVEVTEAFF	TGTGCCAGCAGTTTACTGGTGGAGGTCACTGAAGCTTTCTTT
TRBV19	-	-	TRBJ1-2	CASRSDSLRFYGYTF	TGTGCCAGTAGGTCGGACAGTCTAAGATTCTATGGCTACACCTTC
TRBV7-8	TRBD1	-	TRBJ1-4	CASSTLNSDREANEKLFF	TGTGCCAGCAGCACACTCAATTCGGACAGGGAGGCTAATGAAAAACTGTTTTTT
TRBV28	-	-	TRBJ2-3	CASSFSYSAGRPFSGTDTQYF	TGTGCCAGCAGTTTTAGCTACTCCGCTGGGCGGCCCTTTAGCGGCACAGATACGCAGTATTTT
TRBV19	-	-	TRBJ1-1	CASSKWDNMNTEAFF	TGTGCCAGTAGTAAATGGGACAACATGAACACTGAAGCTTTCTTT
TRBV6-5	-	once	TRBJ1-2	CASSAGLQTYGYTF	TGTGCCAGCAGCGCGGGACTGCAGACCTATGGCTACACCTTC
TRBV9	-	-	TRBJ1-3	CASSVTGFSGNTIYF	TGTGCCAGCAGCGTTACGGGATTCTCTGGAAACACCATATATTTT
TRBV28	TRBD1	few	TRBJ2-1	CASSQTGFYSYNEQFF	TGTGCCAGCAGTCAGACAGGGTTTTACTCCTACAATGAGCAGTTCTTC
TRBV5-4	TRBD1	-	TRBJ2-1	CASSPRGRGQFYNEQFF	TGTGCCAGCAGCCCTCGGGGCAGGGGGCAGTTCTACAATGAGCAGTTCTTC
TRBV18	-	-	TRBJ1-1	CASSSTGIAEAFF	TGTGCCAGCTCATCCACCGGTATCGCTGAAGCTTTCTTT
TRBV4-1	TRBD2	once	TRBJ2-2	CASSQASAGVNTGELFF	TGCGCCAGCAGCCAAGCCTCCGCGGGGGTGAACACCGGGGAGCTGTTTTTT
TRBV4-1	TRBD1	-	TRBJ1-3	CASSYDRGTGNTIYF	TGCGCCAGCAGCTACGACAGGGGAACTGGAAACACCATATATTTT
TRBV5-6	-	-	TRBJ1-2	CASSLELITVTSYGYTF	TGTGCCAGCAGCTTGGAGTTGATTACAGTTACATCCTATGGCTACACCTTC
TRBV27	TRBD1	-	TRBJ2-2	CASSLLAGGGTGELFF	TGTGCCAGCAGTTTACTGGCAGGGGGCGGCACCGGGGAGCTGTTTTTT
TRBV6-5	-	few	TRBJ1-5	CATLSYSNQPQHF	TGTGCCACCCTTTCTTATAGCAATCAGCCCCAGCATTTT
TRBV10-2	TRBD2	-	TRBJ2-3	CATCSGLVTDTQYF	TGCGCCACCTGCTCGGGACTAGTGACAGATACGCAGTATTTT
TRBV21-1	-	-	TRBJ1-1	CASSVNTGTGSRGLSATEAFF	TGTGCCAGCAGCGTTAACACCGGGACAGGCAGTAGGGGCCTATCCGCCACTGAAGCTTTCTTT
TRBV3-1/TRBV3-2	-	-	TRBJ1-1	CASSPLGGNTEAFF	TGTGCCAGCAGCCCCCTGGGAGGGAACACTGAAGCTTTCTTT
TRBV5-1	TRBD1	-	TRBJ1-1	CASSLGTGWSTEAFF	TGCGCCAGCAGCCTTGGGACAGGGTGGAGCACTGAAGCTTTCTTT
TRBV28	-	-	TRBJ1-1	CASSYRVFEAFF	TGTGCCAGCAGTTACAGGGTTTTTGAAGCTTTCTTT
TRBV7-9	TRBD1	-	TRBJ2-3	CASSLAGTGNSDTQYF	TGTGCCAGCAGCTTAGCAGGGACAGGGAATTCAGATACGCAGTATTTT
TRBV2	-	-	TRBJ1-1	CAGRADLREAFF	TGTGCCGGGAGGGCTGACCTGCGTGAAGCTTTCTTT
TRBV3-1/TRBV3-2	TRBD1	-	TRBJ1-1	CASSRQGASRTEAFF	TGTGCCAGCAGCCGACAGGGGGCGTCAAGAACTGAAGCTTTCTTT
TRBV28	TRBD1	once	TRBJ1-5	CASSPKGTGSQPQHF	TGTGCCAGCAGTCCGAAAGGGACAGGGAGTCAGCCCCAGCATTTT
TRBV5-5	TRBD1	-	TRBJ2-3	CASSLIPGTGGKRTDTQYF	TGTGCCAGCAGCTTGATACCCGGGACAGGGGGCAAGAGGACAGATACGCAGTATTTT
TRBV11-2	TRBD2	-	TRBJ2-1	CASSFSSGGRYNEQFF	TGTGCCAGCAGCTTTTCTAGCGGGGGGCGGTACAATGAGCAGTTCTTC
TRBV20-1	-	-	TRBJ1-2	CSASVLGANYGYTF	TGCAGTGCTAGTGTGCTTGGAGCTAACTATGGCTACACCTTC
TRBV4-1	TRBD2	-	TRBJ2-5	CASSQSGGAWETQYF	TGCGCCAGCAGCCAAAGCGGGGGGGCCTGGGAGACCCAGTACTTC
TRBV12-3/TRBV12-4	-	-	TRBJ1-1	CASRQVLNTEAFF	TGTGCCAGCAGACAGGTATTGAACACTGAAGCTTTCTTT
TRBV7-6	TRBD2	-	TRBJ2-3	CASSDLLAGGADTQYF	TGTGCCAGCAGCGACCTTCTAGCGGGAGGTGCAGATACGCAGTATTTT
TRBV5-1	-	-	TRBJ2-3	CASSFQGGTDTQYF	TGCGCCAGCAGCTTCCAGGGCGGCACAGATACGCAGTATTTT
TRBV7-8	-	-	TRBJ1-6	CASSFETGDNSPLHF	TGTGCCAGCAGCTTCGAGACAGGAGATAATTCACCCCTCCACTTT